This is a list of T cell receptor beta chains from one sample in a study of blood T cell repertoires in COVID-19. Assay: immunoSEQ multiplex PCR; the TCRdb copy retains only in-frame clones and omits some. The sample shows 15,000 to 20,000 clones, about 85% of them seen only once. The specimen sequenced was peripheral blood. These receptors came from a man aged 50-59 years with active COVID-19. Each CDR3 is given with its conserved first and last residue. D genes are given only for firm matches. Clone size is not always given. Where it is, it says once, few, many or a class for expanded clones.

.,TRBV5-5,TRBJ1-5,.,TGTGCCAGCAGCTTCCAGGCGGGGATGAGCAATCAGCCCCAGCATTTT,CASSFQAGMSNQPQHF
.,TRBV2,TRBJ2-6,once,TGTGCCAGCAGTGTACAGGGCTCTGGGGCCAACGTCCTGACTTTC,CASSVQGSGANVLTF
.,TRBV9,TRBJ2-1,.,TGTGCCAGCAGCGTAGGAGGGGGGGCCTCGGAGCAGTTCTTC,CASSVGGGASEQFF
.,TRBV27,TRBJ1-6,.,TGTGCCAGCAGTCACGGGGACAAATCACCCCTCCACTTT,CASSHGDKSPLHF
.,TRBV14,TRBJ2-1,.,TGTGCCAGCAGCCAAGGACTGAGAAGCTCCTACAATGAGCAGTTCTTC,CASSQGLRSSYNEQFF
TRBD2,TRBV4-3,TRBJ2-1,few,TGCGCCAGCAGCCAAGGGGCGGGACTAGCTTACAATGAGCAGTTCTTC,CASSQGAGLAYNEQFF
TRBD2,TRBV7-2,TRBJ2-7,.,TGTGCCAGCAGCTTTAGCGGGAGGATGTCCTACGAGCAGTACTTC,CASSFSGRMSYEQYF
TRBD1,TRBV28,TRBJ2-7,once,TGTGCCACCGCCTGGGACAGGGGTTTTAACGAGCAGTACTTC,CATAWDRGFNEQYF
TRBD2,TRBV5-4,TRBJ2-2,.,TGTGCCAGCAGCAGGGGACTAGCCGGCACCGGGGAGCTGTTTTTT,CASSRGLAGTGELFF
.,TRBV6-2/TRBV6-3,TRBJ1-2,medium-sized,TGTGCCAGCAGTTATTACCAGTATGGCTACACCTTC,CASSYYQYGYTF
.,TRBV11-2,TRBJ2-1,.,TGTGCCAGCAGCTTAGCTCTCGGGAGCGGGCACAATGAGCAGTTCTTC,CASSLALGSGHNEQFF
TRBD2,TRBV11-2,TRBJ2-1,once,TGTGCCAGCAGCTTAGGACCGGCGGGAGGGCCGGGGAATGAGCAGTTCTTC,CASSLGPAGGPGNEQFF
TRBD1,TRBV5-4,TRBJ2-7,.,TGTGCCAGCAGCTTTGCCAGGGCAGGGGGTGTCGAGCAGTACTTC,CASSFARAGGVEQYF
.,TRBV12-5,TRBJ1-2,.,TGTGCTAGTGGTTTGGTACAGAGGGGGTTCAGGTATGGCTACACCTTC,CASGLVQRGFRYGYTF
.,TRBV4-3,TRBJ1-6,.,TGCGCCAGCAGCCAAGAAGTGAGCTCCTATAATTCACCCCTCCACTTT,CASSQEVSSYNSPLHF
TRBD2,TRBV27,TRBJ2-3,once,TGTGCCAGCAGTATCCTAGCGGGAGAGAGCACAGATACGCAGTATTTT,CASSILAGESTDTQYF
.,TRBV20-1,TRBJ1-2,few,TGCAGTGCAGAGGGTGTCTATGGCTACACCTTC,CSAEGVYGYTF
TRBD1,TRBV20-1,TRBJ1-1,.,TGCAGTGCTAGTCAGCCAGGGACAGGGAGGAACACTGAAGCTTTCTTT,CSASQPGTGRNTEAFF
TRBD2,TRBV7-9,TRBJ2-2,few,TGTGCCAGCAGCCTAGAGCGGGGGTGGACCGGGGAGCTGTTTTTT,CASSLERGWTGELFF
.,TRBV12-3/TRBV12-4,TRBJ1-1,once,TGTGCCAGCAGTCTCGGAGACACTGAAGCTTTCTTT,CASSLGDTEAFF